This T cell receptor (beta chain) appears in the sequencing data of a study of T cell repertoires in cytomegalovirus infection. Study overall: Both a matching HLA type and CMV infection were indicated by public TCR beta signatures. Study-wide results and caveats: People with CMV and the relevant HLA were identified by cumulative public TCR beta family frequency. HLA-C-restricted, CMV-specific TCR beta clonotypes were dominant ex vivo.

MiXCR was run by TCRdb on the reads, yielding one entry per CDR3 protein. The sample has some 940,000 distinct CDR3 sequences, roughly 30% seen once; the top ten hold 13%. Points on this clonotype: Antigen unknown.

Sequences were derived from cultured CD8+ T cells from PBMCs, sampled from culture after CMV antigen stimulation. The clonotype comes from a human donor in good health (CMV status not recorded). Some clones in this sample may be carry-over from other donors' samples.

Written as DNA, the CDR3 is TGCAGTGCTCAGACTAGCGGTTACACCGGGGAGCTGTTTTTT. Translation: CSAQTSGYTGELFF. The chain links TRBV20-1 to TRBJ2-2; 9 bases line up with TRBD2. V was pared by 5 bases and J by 3 bases, with 4 bases of the junction left unmatched. Germline V gene sequence: CDR1 DFQATT, CDR2 SNEGSKA (reference sequence). CDR3 size: 14 residues.